These T cell receptor beta chains were read from a single sample in a study of T cell responses to AZD1222 COVID-19 vaccine. Clones were read by immunoSEQ multiplex PCR, and TCRdb kept only the in-frame ones, dropping some. This sample yields roughly 100,000 clones, of which approximately 88% are seen a single time; 3.7% belongs to the top ten. The material was peripheral blood, obtained on day 0 of AZD1222 vaccination. All receptors derive from an adult in good health. CDR3s include the opening cysteine and the closing phenylalanine or tryptophan. D genes are given only for firm matches. Clone sizes are given selectively: once, few, many, or a class where the clone is expanded.

v_call	d_call	j_call	clone_size	cdr3_aa
TRBV11-2	.	TRBJ2-7	.	CASSLNVGSYEQYF
TRBV6-5	.	TRBJ1-4	.	CATQGTNEKLFF
TRBV4-3	TRBD2	TRBJ2-7	.	CASSQGLAGGSYEQYF
TRBV5-6	.	TRBJ1-3	few	CASSIDPDSGNTIYF
TRBV11-2	TRBD1	TRBJ1-2	.	CASSFGTADYGYTF
TRBV15	.	TRBJ2-1	.	CATSRFRGQYNEQFF
TRBV7-2	TRBD2	TRBJ2-1	.	CASTLSGTSGGWFF
TRBV24-1	.	TRBJ2-7	.	CATSDGQGQSEQYF
TRBV2	TRBD1	TRBJ1-4	.	CASHTGTGLEKLFF
TRBV6-6	TRBD2	TRBJ2-7	.	CASSYSSSGSTYEQYF
TRBV20-1	TRBD1	TRBJ1-5	.	CSASNRGQVSNQPQHF
TRBV5-1	TRBD1	TRBJ1-1	once	CASSLIRTGGTEAFF
TRBV2	.	TRBJ1-5	.	CASSFLLGPQHF
TRBV12-3/TRBV12-4	TRBD1	TRBJ1-1	.	CASSLGTGSEAFF
TRBV11-2	.	TRBJ2-3	.	CASSLGVTSSDTQYF
TRBV3-1/TRBV3-2	TRBD1	TRBJ1-2	few	CASSLTGTGDGGYTF
TRBV5-4	TRBD2	TRBJ2-5	.	CASSLRLAGQETQYF
TRBV19	.	TRBJ2-7	.	CASSMGTSYEQYF
TRBV18	.	TRBJ2-7	.	CASSPPVDRYEQYF
TRBV2	TRBD1	TRBJ1-4	.	CASTGTASTNEKLFF
TRBV4-1	.	TRBJ1-5	.	CASSQDGPVTPQPQHF
TRBV5-5	TRBD2	TRBJ2-6	.	CASSLSGGNSGANVLTF
TRBV5-1	TRBD1	TRBJ1-1	.	CASSIIQGSGTEAFF
TRBV6-5	.	TRBJ2-3	once	CASEKYGTDTQYF
TRBV25-1	.	TRBJ2-2	.	CASSQTDTGELFF
TRBV10-3	TRBD1	TRBJ1-5	.	CAINEQGEGQPQHF
TRBV29-1	.	TRBJ1-3	.	CSAIRGSGNTIYF
TRBV11-2	.	TRBJ1-2	.	CASSLVEVSSGYTF
TRBV27	.	TRBJ1-6	.	CASSQTGAWGTTSPLHF
TRBV18	.	TRBJ1-4	.	CASSPGKNVAEKLFF